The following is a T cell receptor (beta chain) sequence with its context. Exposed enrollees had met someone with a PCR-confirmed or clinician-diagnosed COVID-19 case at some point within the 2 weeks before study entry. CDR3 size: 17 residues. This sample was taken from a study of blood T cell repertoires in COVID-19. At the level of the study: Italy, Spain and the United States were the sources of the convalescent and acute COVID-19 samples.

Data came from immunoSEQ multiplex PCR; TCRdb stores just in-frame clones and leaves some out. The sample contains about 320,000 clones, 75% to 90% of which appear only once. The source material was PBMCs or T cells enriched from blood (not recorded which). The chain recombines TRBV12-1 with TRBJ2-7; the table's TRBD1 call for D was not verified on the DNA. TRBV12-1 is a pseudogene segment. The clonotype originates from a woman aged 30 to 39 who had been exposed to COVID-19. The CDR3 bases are TGTGCCAGCAGCTTTTGGGGGCGATCATCTCCACCCTACGAGCAGTACTTC. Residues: CASSFWGRSSPPYEQYF.